These T cell receptor beta chains were read from a single sample in a study of CD8 T cells in Susac syndrome. From the immunoSEQ multiplex PCR reads, TCRdb called clonotypes with MiXCR, one entry per CDR3 protein. Of 150,000 to 200,000 distinct CDR3 sequences in the sample, roughly 94% are singletons; the top ten hold roughly 0.12%. Sequenced material: CD4+ T cells from PBMCs. These receptors came from a human donor with Susac syndrome. CDR3s leave out the opening cysteine and the closing phenylalanine or tryptophan. The D gene is left open where the match is weak.

CDR3 protein	D gene	V gene	J gene
ASSLARLSEQY	.	TRBV7-9	TRBJ2-7
ASSLRGDGYNEQF	TRBD2	TRBV7-2	TRBJ2-1
ASSQWTGAIRSPLH	TRBD1	TRBV3-1	TRBJ1-6
SVLGPLNEKLF	.	TRBV29-1	TRBJ1-4
ASSPASGGLNNEQF	.	TRBV7-7	TRBJ2-1
ASSSPQRRTDTQY	.	TRBV6-6	TRBJ2-3
ATKTGGDGYT	TRBD1	TRBV6-5	TRBJ1-2
ASSLGGAQNTGELF	.	TRBV5-1	TRBJ2-2
ASSSPGGGSPLH	.	TRBV12-3/TRBV12-4	TRBJ1-6
ARNQYTEAF	.	TRBV5-1	TRBJ1-1
SARRASGNRGSGELF	TRBD2	TRBV20-1	TRBJ2-2
ASSPMTSGLTEQF	TRBD2	TRBV7-2	TRBJ2-1
ASSAGHDVSYEQY	.	TRBV5-1	TRBJ2-7
SARVGGGTTDTQY	TRBD2	TRBV20-1	TRBJ2-3
SAREGWSNQPQH	.	TRBV20-1	TRBJ1-5
ASKTELNSPLH	.	TRBV10-2	TRBJ1-6
ASSTGRRTARTEAF	.	TRBV27	TRBJ1-1
ASSVELSTEAF	.	TRBV9	TRBJ1-1
ASSQDHGDYGYT	.	TRBV4-2	TRBJ1-2
ASGLESLYEQY	.	TRBV12-5	TRBJ2-7
AWSRQADTEAF	.	TRBV30	TRBJ1-1
SASSLGNTEAF	.	TRBV20-1	TRBJ1-1
ASSFGDLTGNTIY	.	TRBV5-1	TRBJ1-3
ASSLGARSTDTQY	.	TRBV12-3/TRBV12-4	TRBJ2-3
ASSPLDRDTQY	.	TRBV6-2/TRBV6-3	TRBJ2-3
ASSSAALYNEQF	.	TRBV19	TRBJ2-1
ATSRGLDTGELF	.	TRBV15	TRBJ2-2